The 9 T cell receptor beta chains below were found in one sample sequenced in a study of CD8 T cells in Susac syndrome. With random hexamers, reverse transcription was performed on about 0.5 to 1 ug of RNA. Each CDR3 protein gets one entry after TCRdb re-called the immunoSEQ multiplex PCR reads with MiXCR. This sample yields around 150,000 distinct CDR3 sequences, of which around 95% are seen a single time; roughly 0.17% belongs to the top ten. The specimen was CD8+ T cells from PBMCs. The receptor source for this set is a human donor with Susac syndrome.

The chain links TRBV7-9 to TRBJ2-1; D is possibly TRBD1 (5 bases). The V and J ends lost 6 bases and 8 bases respectively, with 8 bases between them. Germline lookup yields CDR1 SEHNR and CDR2 FQNEAQ (reference sequence). The length of the CDR3 is 11 residues. The CDR3 DNA reads as TGTGCCAGCAGGGACATGGATGAGCAGTTCTTC. Translating gives CASRDMDEQFF.

The V gene is TRBV10-3, the J gene TRBJ2-7; 8 bases agree with TRBD1. The CDR3 contains 15 residues. V lost 5 bases and J lost 0; bases outside the gene matches: 6. Germline V gives CDR1 ENHRY, CDR2 SYGVKD. CDR3 residues: CAISRGQASSYEQYF. The CDR3 DNA reads TGTGCCATCAGTAGGGGACAGGCGAGCTCCTACGAGCAGTACTTC.

On this clonotype itself: The junction and the germline gene differ at one end; a read error may be behind it. The rearrangement joins TRBV13 to TRBJ2-3, with TRBD2 identical over 15 bases. Germline assignment: CDR1 PRHDT and CDR2 FYEKMQ (reference sequence). The CDR3 extends over 18 amino acids. CDR3 amino acids: CDSSSGLAGGGGTDTQYF. CDR3 bases: TGTGACAGCAGCTCGGGACTAGCGGGAGGTGGAGGCACAGATACGCAGTATTTT.

The CDR3 DNA follows: TGTGCCAGCAGTGAATGGAGTCACTACATTGGGGCCAACGTCCTGACTTTC. This sequence encodes CASSEWSHYIGANVLTF. The chain carries TRBV6-1 and TRBJ2-6; D remains ambiguous. The CDR3 spans 17 residues. From germline, CDR1 is MNHNS and CDR2 SASEGT. V was clipped by 2 bases and J by 3 bases, with 14 bases between them.

The chain joins TRBV3-1 to TRBJ2-7; D remains ambiguous. The CDR3 loop spans 14 amino acids. Germline V gives CDR1 LGHDT, CDR2 YNNKEL (reference sequence). Trimming removed 1 base at V and 3 bases at J, with 10 bases between. This chain's CDR3 is CASSQATTVYEQYF. The CDR3 coding sequence is TGTGCCAGCAGCCAAGCTACTACCGTCTACGAGCAGTACTTC.

This clonotype was seen just once. The J gene is TRBJ2-2, the V gene TRBV5-4; a possible D gene is TRBD2 (6 bases). The CDR3 loop spans 13 amino acids. Trimming cost V 4 bases and J 6 bases, with 10 bases left between them. CDR1 is SGHNT and CDR2 is YYREEE in the germline V gene (reference sequence). CDR3 sequence: CASSPSGAGELFF. The DNA for the CDR3 is TGTGCCAGCAGCCCATCGGGGGCCGGGGAGCTGTTTTTT.

The genes are TRBV14 and TRBJ1-1; D is unresolved. Germline values: CDR1 SGHDN, CDR2 FVKESK. The ends were cut back, 1 base at V and 7 bases at J, with 4 bases in the middle. This CDR3 spans 11 amino acids. As DNA, the CDR3 is TGTGCCAGCAGCCAAGGGCTTGAAGCTTTCTTT. Translated, it gives CASSQGLEAFF.

The chain uses TRBV18 and TRBJ2-1; 7 bases are a match to TRBD1. Germline V gives CDR1 KGHSH, CDR2 LQKENI. Trimming at V came to 2 bases and at J to 6 bases, leaving 7 bases not matched to a gene. The CDR3 has 15 amino acids. The CDR3 coding sequence is TGTGCCAGCTCACCAGAGGGACAGATTCTCAATGAGCAGTTCTTC. Protein product: CASSPEGQILNEQFF.

The J gene is TRBJ1-1, the V gene TRBV29-1, with TRBD1 matching over 7 bases. Germline lookup yields CDR1 SQVTM and CDR2 ANQGSEA. J gave up 0 bases and V 7 bases, and 8 bases lay outside the gene matches. CDR3 length equals 14 residues. Here the CDR3 DNA reads TGCAGCGCCTCAGGGGGGGAGGTGAACACTGAAGCTTTCTTT. Encoded protein: CSASGGEVNTEAFF.